One sample yielded the 11 T cell receptor beta chains listed below, sequenced in a study of T cell clonotyping in hematopoietic cell transplantation. Assay: immunoSEQ multiplex PCR; the TCRdb copy retains only in-frame clones and omits some. The data hold some 10,000 clones, with approximately 45% observed a single time. This material consisted of PBMCs, taken 30 days after allogeneic stem cell transplant. These receptors were taken from a male patient in his fifties or sixties who had an allogeneic stem cell transplant from an unrelated donor, so the T cells may come from the graft donor. Some clones in this sample may be carry-over from other donors' samples.

The table lists this clone with a few counts. The chain couples TRBV5-1 to TRBJ2-1; a weak D match, TRBD2 (5 bases). The CDR3 has 13 residues. From germline, CDR1 is SGHRS and CDR2 YFSETQ. V was trimmed by 7 bases and J by 8 bases, leaving 16 bases between them. DNA for the CDR3: TGCGCCAGCGCCGAGGAGGCCGACTATGAGCAGTTCTTC. Translated: CASAEEADYEQFF. Variable domain in full (rest from reference TRBV5-1 and TRBJ2-1): KAGVTQTPRYLIKTRGQQVTLSCSPISGHRSVSWYQQTPGQGLQFLFEYFSETQRNKGNFPGRFSGRQFSNSRSEMNVSTLELGDSALYLCASAEEADYEQFFGPGTRLTVL.

This clone has only a few counts. The chain has TRBV9 and TRBJ1-4; possibly TRBD1 for D (5 bases). Trimming removed 2 bases at V and 4 bases at J, with 9 bases between. This CDR3 comprises 14 residues. Germline V lookup: CDR1 SGDLS, CDR2 YYNGEE. The CDR3 nucleotides read TGTGCCAGCAGCGTCGGTGGGGGTAATGAAAAACTGTTTTTT. This codes for CASSVGGGNEKLFF.

The chain recombines TRBV27 with TRBJ2-7, with D perhaps TRBD2 (5 bases). In germline, CDR1 is MNHEY, CDR2 SMNVEV (reference sequence). Deletions cut 8 bases from V and 3 bases from J, with 11 bases between. This CDR3 contains 12 residues. The CDR3 reads CASRNRGYEQYF. CDR3 nucleotide sequence: TGTGCCAGCCGGAATCGGGGCTACGAGCAGTACTTC.

The chain employs TRBV6-5 and TRBJ2-7, with D hard to call. Trimming pared 6 bases from V and 4 bases from J, leaving 16 bases between. The CDR3 extends over 14 amino acids. Per germline, CDR1 MNHEY and CDR2 SVGAGI. CDR3 in DNA: TGTGCCAGCAGCCCCCTGGCTGGCGCTTACGAGCAGTACTTC. Translated, it gives CASSPLAGAYEQYF.

By frequency in the sample, this clone is medium-sized. This chain links TRBV19 with TRBJ1-5, with 7 bases that match TRBD1. Germline assignment: CDR1 LNHDA and CDR2 SQIVND (reference sequence). V was clipped by 4 bases and J by 2 bases; unmatched bases: 8. CDR3 size: 16 residues. The chain's CDR3 is CASSTGTVYGNQPQHF. In DNA form, the CDR3 reads TGTGCCAGTAGTACCGGGACAGTTTATGGCAATCAGCCCCAGCATTTT.

The chain combines TRBV19 with TRBJ2-3; D is undetermined. Trimming took 5 bases from V and 4 from J, leaving 16 bases between them. Germline CDR1 reads LNHDA; CDR2 reads SQIVND (reference sequence). The CDR3 totals 15 residues. In DNA, the CDR3 is TGTGCCAGTAGTTTAAGACCCCTGGTCCCAGATACGCAGTATTTT. The encoded protein is CASSLRPLVPDTQYF.

This clone was counted a few times. The rearrangement joins TRBV27 to TRBJ2-5, with 13 bases aligning to TRBD2. The CDR3 contains 17 residues. V was clipped by 0 bases and J by 4 bases; unmatched bases: 5. Germline V gene lookup returns CDR1 MNHEY and CDR2 SMNVEV (reference sequence). CDR3 DNA sequence: TGTGCCAGCAGTTTATCTCGGACTAGCGGGAGCAGAGAGACCCAGTACTTC. Its translation is CASSLSRTSGSRETQYF.

This clone is large within its sample. The rearrangement uses TRBV11-1 and TRBJ1-1, with D possibly matching TRBD1 (6 bases). From germline, CDR1 is SGHAT and CDR2 FQDESV (reference sequence). The CDR3 sequence is 14 residues long. V was cut by 2 bases and J by 3 bases, with 10 bases left in between. Written as DNA, the CDR3 is TGTGCCAGCAGCTTAAGAAACAGGGACACTGAAGCTTTCTTT. It codes for CASSLRNRDTEAFF.

The rearrangement joins TRBV7-2 to TRBJ2-1; 8 bases map to TRBD2. V gave up 1 base and J gave up 10 bases; unmatched junction bases: 6. Germline CDR1 reads SGHTA; CDR2 reads FQGNSA. This CDR3 region has 14 residues. CDR3 nucleotide sequence: TGTGCCAGCAGCTTAGATATTAGCGGGAAAGAGCAGTTCTTC. It codes for CASSLDISGKEQFF.

This clone has only a few counts. The V gene is TRBV29-1, the J gene TRBJ1-4, with D possibly TRBD1 on 5 matching bases. The CDR3 is made up of 14 amino acids. V was trimmed by 6 bases and J by 2 bases, leaving 13 bases between them. The germline gives CDR1 SQVTM, CDR2 ANQGSEA. The CDR3 loop is CSVGRDGTNEKLFF. The DNA for the CDR3 is TGCAGCGTCGGCCGGGACGGCACTAATGAAAAACTGTTTTTT.

The V gene is TRBV9, the J gene TRBJ1-3, with D maybe TRBD1 (6 bases). V lost 4 bases, J lost 0 bases, and 23 bases lay in between. The length of the CDR3 is 19 residues. Germline V gives CDR1 SGDLS, CDR2 YYNGEE. CDR3 DNA sequence: TGTGCCAGCAGCCCGTGGGGGGGCCAGGAACTTACCTCTGGAAACACCATATATTTT. Translating gives CASSPWGGQELTSGNTIYF.